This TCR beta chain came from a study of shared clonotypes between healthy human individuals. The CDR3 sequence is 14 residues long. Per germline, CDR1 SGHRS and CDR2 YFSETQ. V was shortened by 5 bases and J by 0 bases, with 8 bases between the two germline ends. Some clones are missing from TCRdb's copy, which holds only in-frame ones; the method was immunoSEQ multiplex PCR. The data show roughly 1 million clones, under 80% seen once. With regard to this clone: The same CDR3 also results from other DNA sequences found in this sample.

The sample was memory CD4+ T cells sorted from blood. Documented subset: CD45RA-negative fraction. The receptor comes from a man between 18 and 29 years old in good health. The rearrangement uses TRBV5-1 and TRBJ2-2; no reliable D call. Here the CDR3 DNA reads TGCGCCAGCAGTTCCGGAACGAACACCGGGGAGCTGTTTTTT. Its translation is CASSSGTNTGELFF. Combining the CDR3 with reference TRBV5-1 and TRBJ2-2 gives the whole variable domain KAGVTQTPRYLIKTRGQQVTLSCSPISGHRSVSWYQQTPGQGLQFLFEYFSETQRNKGNFPGRFSGRQFSNSRSEMNVSTLELGDSALYLCASSSGTNTGELFFGEGSRLTVL.